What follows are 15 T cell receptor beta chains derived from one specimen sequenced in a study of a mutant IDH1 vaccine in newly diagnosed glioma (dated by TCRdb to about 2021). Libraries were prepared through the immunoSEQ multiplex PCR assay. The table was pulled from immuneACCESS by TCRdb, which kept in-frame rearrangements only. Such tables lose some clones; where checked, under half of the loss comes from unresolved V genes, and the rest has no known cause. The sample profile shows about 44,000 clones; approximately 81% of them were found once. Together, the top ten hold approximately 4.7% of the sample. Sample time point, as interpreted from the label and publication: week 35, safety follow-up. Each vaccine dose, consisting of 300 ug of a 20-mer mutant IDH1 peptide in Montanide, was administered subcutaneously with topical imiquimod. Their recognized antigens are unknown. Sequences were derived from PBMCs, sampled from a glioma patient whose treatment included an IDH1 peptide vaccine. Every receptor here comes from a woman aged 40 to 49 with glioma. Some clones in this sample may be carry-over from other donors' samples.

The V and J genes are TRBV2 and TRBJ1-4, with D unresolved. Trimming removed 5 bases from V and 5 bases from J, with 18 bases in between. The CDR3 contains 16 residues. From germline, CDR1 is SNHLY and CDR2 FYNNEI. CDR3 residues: CASSLGQARLNEKLFF. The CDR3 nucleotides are TGTGCCAGCAGTCTCGGTCAGGCCCGATTAAATGAAAAACTGTTTTTT.

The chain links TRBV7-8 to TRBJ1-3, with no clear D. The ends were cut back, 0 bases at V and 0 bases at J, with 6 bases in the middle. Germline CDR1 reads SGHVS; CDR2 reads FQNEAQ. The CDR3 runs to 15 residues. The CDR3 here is CASSLAKISGNTIYF. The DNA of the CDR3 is TGTGCCAGCAGCTTAGCTAAGATCTCTGGAAACACCATATATTTT.

CDR3 DNA sequence: TGTGCCAGCAGTTTCCCCAGGGGGCCTACCTACGAGCAGTACTTC. This codes for CASSFPRGPTYEQYF. This sequence joins TRBV28 and TRBJ2-7; 8 bases are a match to TRBD1. Per the germline V gene, CDR1 is MDHEN and CDR2 is SYDVKM. This CDR3 has 15 amino acids. V trimming: 3 bases; J trimming: 2 bases; junction bases outside the gene matches: 6.

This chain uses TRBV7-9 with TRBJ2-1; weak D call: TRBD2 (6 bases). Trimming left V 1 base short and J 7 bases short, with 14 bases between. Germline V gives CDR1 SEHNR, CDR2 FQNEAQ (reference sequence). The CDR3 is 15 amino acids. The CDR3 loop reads CASSLGTTVQNEQFF. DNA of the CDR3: TGTGCCAGCAGCTTAGGGACTACGGTGCAGAATGAGCAGTTCTTC. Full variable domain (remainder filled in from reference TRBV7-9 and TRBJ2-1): DTGVSQNPRHKITKRGQNVTFRCDPISEHNRLYWYRQTLGQGPEFLTYFQNEAQLEKSRLLSDRFSAERPKGSFSTLEIQRTEQGDSAMYLCASSLGTTVQNEQFFGPGTRLTVL.

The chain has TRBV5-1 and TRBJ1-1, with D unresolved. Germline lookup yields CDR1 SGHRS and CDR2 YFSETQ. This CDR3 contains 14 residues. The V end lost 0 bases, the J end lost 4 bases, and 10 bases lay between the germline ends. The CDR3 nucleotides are TGCGCCAGCAGCTTGGCCGGAGCACCCACTGAAGCTTTCTTT. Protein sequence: CASSLAGAPTEAFF.

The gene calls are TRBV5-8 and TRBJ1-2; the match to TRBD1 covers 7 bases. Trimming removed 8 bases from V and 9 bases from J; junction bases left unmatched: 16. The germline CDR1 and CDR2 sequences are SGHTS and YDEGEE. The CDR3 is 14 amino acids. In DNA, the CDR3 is TGTGCCAGTGTAACCCGGGACAGCCCGGGGAGCTACACCTTC. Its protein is CASVTRDSPGSYTF.

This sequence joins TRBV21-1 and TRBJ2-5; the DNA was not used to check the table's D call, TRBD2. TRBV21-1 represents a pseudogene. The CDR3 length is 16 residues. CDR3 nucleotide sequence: TGTGCCAGCAGCAATAAAGGTTTTGTGTCCCGGGGAACCCAGTACTTC. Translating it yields CASSNKGFVSRGTQYF.

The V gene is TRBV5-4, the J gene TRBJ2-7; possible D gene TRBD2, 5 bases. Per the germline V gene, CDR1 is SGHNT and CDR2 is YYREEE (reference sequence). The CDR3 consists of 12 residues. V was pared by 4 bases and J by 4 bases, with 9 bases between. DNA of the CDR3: TGTGCCAGCAGCGTCAGCGGTTACGAGCAGTACTTC. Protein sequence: CASSVSGYEQYF.

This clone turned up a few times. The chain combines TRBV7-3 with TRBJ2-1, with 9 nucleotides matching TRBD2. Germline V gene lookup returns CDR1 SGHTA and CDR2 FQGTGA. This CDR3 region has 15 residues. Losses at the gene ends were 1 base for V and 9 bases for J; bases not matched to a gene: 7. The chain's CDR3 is CASSLKVAGVSEQFF. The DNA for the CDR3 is TGTGCCAGCAGCTTAAAGGTAGCGGGAGTAAGTGAGCAGTTCTTC.

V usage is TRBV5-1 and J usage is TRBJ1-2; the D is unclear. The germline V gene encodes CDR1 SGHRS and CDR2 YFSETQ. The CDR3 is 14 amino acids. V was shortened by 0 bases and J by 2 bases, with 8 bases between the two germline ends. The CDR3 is CASSLAAENYGYTF. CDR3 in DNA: TGCGCCAGCAGCTTGGCGGCAGAGAACTATGGCTACACCTTC.

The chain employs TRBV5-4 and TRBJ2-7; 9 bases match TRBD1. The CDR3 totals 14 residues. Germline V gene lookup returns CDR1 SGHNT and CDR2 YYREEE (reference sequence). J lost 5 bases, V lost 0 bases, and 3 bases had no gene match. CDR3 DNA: TGTGCCAGCAGCTTGGGGACAGGGGTCGACGAGCAGTACTTC. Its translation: CASSLGTGVDEQYF.

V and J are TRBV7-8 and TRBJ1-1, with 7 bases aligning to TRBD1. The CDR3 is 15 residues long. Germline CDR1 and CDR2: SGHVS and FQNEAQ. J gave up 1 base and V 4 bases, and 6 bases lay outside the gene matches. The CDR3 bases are TGTGCCAGCAGCTCTCGGACAGGTTCGAACACTGAAGCTTTCTTT. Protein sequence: CASSSRTGSNTEAFF.

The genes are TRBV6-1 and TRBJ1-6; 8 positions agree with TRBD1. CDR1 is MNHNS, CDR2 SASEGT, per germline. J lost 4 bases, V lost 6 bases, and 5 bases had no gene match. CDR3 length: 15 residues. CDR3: CASRDRDRYNSPLHF. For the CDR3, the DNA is TGTGCCAGCAGGGACCGGGACAGGTATAATTCACCCCTCCACTTT.

The CDR3 reads CASSIRGSGSGELFF. The CDR3 DNA is TGTGCCAGTAGTATCCGAGGGAGCGGGAGCGGGGAGCTGTTTTTT. The chain joins TRBV19 to TRBJ2-2; 8 positions agree with TRBD2. Losses at the gene ends were 3 bases for V and 7 bases for J; bases not matched to a gene: 7. Germline V gene sequence: CDR1 LNHDA, CDR2 SQIVND (reference sequence). The CDR3 runs 15 residues.

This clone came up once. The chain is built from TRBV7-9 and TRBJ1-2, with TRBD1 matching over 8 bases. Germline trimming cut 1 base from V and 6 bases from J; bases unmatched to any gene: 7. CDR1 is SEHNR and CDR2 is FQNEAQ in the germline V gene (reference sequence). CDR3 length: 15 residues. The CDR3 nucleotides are TGTGCCAGCAGCTTAGGCAGGACAGGGTTTGATGGCTACACCTTC. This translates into CASSLGRTGFDGYTF.